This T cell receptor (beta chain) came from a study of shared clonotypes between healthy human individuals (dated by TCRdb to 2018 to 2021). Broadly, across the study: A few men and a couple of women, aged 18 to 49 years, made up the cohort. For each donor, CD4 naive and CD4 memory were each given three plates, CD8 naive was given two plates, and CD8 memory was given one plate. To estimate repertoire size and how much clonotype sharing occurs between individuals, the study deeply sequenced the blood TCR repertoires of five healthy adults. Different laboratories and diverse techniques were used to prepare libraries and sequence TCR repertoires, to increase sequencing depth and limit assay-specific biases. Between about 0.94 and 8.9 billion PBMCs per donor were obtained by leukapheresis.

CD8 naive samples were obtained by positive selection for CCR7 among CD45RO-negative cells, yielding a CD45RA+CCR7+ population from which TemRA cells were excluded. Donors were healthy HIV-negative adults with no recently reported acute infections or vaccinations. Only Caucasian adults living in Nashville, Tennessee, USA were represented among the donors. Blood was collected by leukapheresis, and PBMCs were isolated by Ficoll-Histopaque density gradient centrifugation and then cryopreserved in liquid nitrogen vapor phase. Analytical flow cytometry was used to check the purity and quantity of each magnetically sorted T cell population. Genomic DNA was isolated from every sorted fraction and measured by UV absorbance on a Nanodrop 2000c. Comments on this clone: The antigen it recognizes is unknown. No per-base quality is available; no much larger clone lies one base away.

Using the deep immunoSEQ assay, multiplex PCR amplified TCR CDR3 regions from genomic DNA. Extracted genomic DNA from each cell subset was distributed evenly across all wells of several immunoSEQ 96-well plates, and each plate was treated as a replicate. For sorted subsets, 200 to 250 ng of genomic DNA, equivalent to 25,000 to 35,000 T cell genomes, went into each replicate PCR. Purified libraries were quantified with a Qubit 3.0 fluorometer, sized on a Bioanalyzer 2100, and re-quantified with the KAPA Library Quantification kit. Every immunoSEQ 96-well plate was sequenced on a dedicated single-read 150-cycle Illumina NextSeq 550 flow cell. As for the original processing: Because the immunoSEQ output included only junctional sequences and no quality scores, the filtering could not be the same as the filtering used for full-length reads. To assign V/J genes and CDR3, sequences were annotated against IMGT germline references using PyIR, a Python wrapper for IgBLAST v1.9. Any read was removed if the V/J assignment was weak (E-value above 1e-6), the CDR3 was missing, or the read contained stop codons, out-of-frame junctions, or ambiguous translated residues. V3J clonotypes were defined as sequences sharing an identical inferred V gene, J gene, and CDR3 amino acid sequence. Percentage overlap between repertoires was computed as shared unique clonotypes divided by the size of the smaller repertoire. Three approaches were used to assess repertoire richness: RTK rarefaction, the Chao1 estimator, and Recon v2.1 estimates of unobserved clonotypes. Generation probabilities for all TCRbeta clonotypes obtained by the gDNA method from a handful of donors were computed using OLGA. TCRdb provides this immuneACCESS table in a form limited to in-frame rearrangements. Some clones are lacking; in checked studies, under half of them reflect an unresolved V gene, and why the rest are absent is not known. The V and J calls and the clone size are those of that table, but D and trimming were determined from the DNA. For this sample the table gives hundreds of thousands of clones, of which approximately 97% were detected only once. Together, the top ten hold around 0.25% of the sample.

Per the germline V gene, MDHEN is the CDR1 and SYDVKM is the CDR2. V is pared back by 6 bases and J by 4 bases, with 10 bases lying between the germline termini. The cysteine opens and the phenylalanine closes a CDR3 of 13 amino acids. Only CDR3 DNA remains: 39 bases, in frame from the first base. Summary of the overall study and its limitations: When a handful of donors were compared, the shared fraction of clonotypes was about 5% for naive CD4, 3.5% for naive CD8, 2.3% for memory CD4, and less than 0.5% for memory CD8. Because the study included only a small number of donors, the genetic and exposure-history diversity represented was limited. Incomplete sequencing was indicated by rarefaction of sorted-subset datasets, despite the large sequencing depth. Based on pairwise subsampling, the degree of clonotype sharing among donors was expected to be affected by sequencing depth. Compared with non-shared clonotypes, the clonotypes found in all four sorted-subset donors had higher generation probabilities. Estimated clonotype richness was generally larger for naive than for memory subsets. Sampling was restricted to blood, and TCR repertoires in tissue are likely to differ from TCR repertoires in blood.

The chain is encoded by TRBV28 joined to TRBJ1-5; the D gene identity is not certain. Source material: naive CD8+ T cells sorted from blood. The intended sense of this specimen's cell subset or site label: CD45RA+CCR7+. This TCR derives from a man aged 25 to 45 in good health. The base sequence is TGTGCCAGCAGCCCCTCCGGAAATCAGCCCCAGCATTTT. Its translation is CASSPSGNQPQHF.